These 14 T cell receptor beta chains originate from one sample sequenced in a study of regulatory T cells in long-lasting Graves disease. Assembly of TCR beta libraries relied on iRepertoire HTBI primers together with Arm-PCR of CDR3 regions. TCRdb redid the calling of the multiplex PCR reads with MiXCR, one entry per CDR3 protein. Of roughly 500,000 distinct CDR3 sequences listed, roughly 21% were seen once; the top ten hold 7% to 9%. Time point in this sample: persistent/refractory GD, antithyroid drugs over 5 years with positive TRAb. Extracted RNA from PBMCs served as the source of the TCR library. The source material was peripheral blood mononuclear cells (PBMCs), sampled when the disease was refractory, from a patient treated with antithyroid drugs. These receptors were taken from a female donor with Graves disease.

The chain has TRBV28 and TRBJ2-5; D is perhaps TRBD1 (6 bases). This CDR3 has 14 amino acids. In germline, CDR1 is MDHEN, CDR2 SYDVKM. Deletions cut 8 bases from V and 6 bases from J, with 19 bases between. The CDR3 region has the DNA TGTGCCAGCTCAAACAGGGACGTGAGGAAGACCCAGTACTTC. The encoded protein is CASSNRDVRKTQYF.

The rearrangement uses TRBV11-3 and TRBJ1-6; D is possibly TRBD1 (5 bases). V dropped 7 bases and J dropped 7 bases, with 11 bases sitting between them. The CDR3 is 13 amino acids. Looked up from germline, CDR1 is SGHNT and CDR2 is YENEEA. The CDR3 bases are TGTGCCAGCACCCCAGACAGCAATTCACCCCTCCACTTT. It yields the protein CASTPDSNSPLHF.

The DNA for the CDR3 is TGTGCTAGTGGTTTGACACTCCCTCAGGCCAAAAACATTCAGTACTTC. This gives the protein CASGLTLPQAKNIQYF. The rearrangement links TRBV12-5 to TRBJ2-4; D gene ambiguous. CDR1 and CDR2 from the germline V gene are LGHNT and FRNRAP. Trimming took 2 bases from V and 1 from J, leaving 12 bases between them. The CDR3 sequence is 16 residues long.

This clonotype has only a few counts. The chain combines TRBV6-2 or TRBV6-3 with TRBJ2-5, with a tentative D call TRBD2 (6 bases). Between the trimmed V and J ends, which lost 2 bases and 4 bases, there was a span of 14 bases. This CDR3 is 15 amino acids long. CDR1 is MNHEY and CDR2 is SVGEGT in the germline V gene. CDR3 sequence reads: CASSYKEGNPETQYF. DNA of the CDR3: TGTGCCAGCAGTTACAAGGAGGGGAATCCAGAGACCCAGTACTTC.

V and J are TRBV5-5 and TRBJ1-2; D might be TRBD1 (5 bases). In germline, CDR1 is SGHKS, CDR2 YYEKEE (reference sequence). This CDR3 region has 16 residues. V was trimmed by 4 bases and J by 5 bases, leaving 21 bases between them. Written as DNA, the CDR3 is TGTGCCAGCAGCAAAAGCCCCGGGTCCCAGGGATATGGCTACACCTTC. Encoded protein: CASSKSPGSQGYGYTF.

The V call is TRBV9, the J call TRBJ2-7; perhaps TRBD1 as D (6 bases). The V and J ends lost 0 bases and 2 bases respectively, with 21 bases between them. CDR3 length: 18 residues. Germline-derived CDR1 and CDR2 are SGDLS and YYNGEE. The CDR3 here is CASSVATFMGAPPYEQYF. As DNA, the CDR3 is TGTGCCAGCAGCGTAGCTACTTTCATGGGGGCACCCCCCTACGAGCAGTACTTC.

There are many counts of this clonotype. This rearrangement joins TRBV10-3 to TRBJ1-1, with D hard to call. The V gene's germline CDR1 is ENHRY and CDR2 SYGVKD. V was trimmed by 2 bases and J by 0 bases, leaving 7 bases between them. The CDR3 has 14 residues. CDR3 in amino acids: CAISEQSMNTEAFF. CDR3 coding DNA: TGTGCCATCAGTGAGCAGTCTATGAACACTGAAGCTTTCTTT.

V gene TRBV19 combines with J gene TRBJ1-2; D not certain. V dropped 5 bases and J dropped 5 bases, with 9 bases sitting between them. This CDR3 spans 12 amino acids. Germline assignment: CDR1 LNHDA and CDR2 SQIVND (reference sequence). The CDR3 bases are TGTGCCAGTAGTGAGCCGTGGTATGGCTACACCTTC. This encodes CASSEPWYGYTF.

This clonotype occurred a few times. This chain connects TRBV9 to TRBJ2-7; D possibly corresponds to TRBD1 (5 bases). Trimming cost V 4 bases and J 3 bases, with 23 bases left between them. Germline CDR1 and CDR2: SGDLS and YYNGEE. This CDR3 comprises 17 residues. CDR3 in amino acids: CASSITGAATSLYEQYF. CDR3 coding DNA: TGTGCCAGCAGCATTACTGGGGCGGCGACTTCACTCTACGAGCAGTACTTC.

The rearrangement joins TRBV7-3 to TRBJ2-7, with D unclear. Trimming left V 2 bases short and J 3 bases short, with 8 bases between. The CDR3 contains 13 residues. Germline assignment: CDR1 SGHTA and CDR2 FQGTGA. CDR3 residues: CASSLLPYYEQYF. The CDR3, as DNA: TGTGCCAGCAGCTTACTACCATACTACGAGCAGTACTTC. The entire variable domain, with the rest obtained from reference TRBV7-3 and TRBJ2-7, is as follows: GAGVSQTPSNKVTEKGKYVELRCDPISGHTALYWYRQSLGQGPEFLIYFQGTGAADDSGLPNDRFFAVRPEGSVSTLKIQRTERGDSAVYLCASSLLPYYEQYFGPGTRLTVT.

The chain combines TRBV5-1 with TRBJ1-6, with D tentatively TRBD1 (5 bases). Trimming took off 3 bases at V and 0 bases at J, with 13 bases between the two ends. This CDR3 is built from 17 residues. CDR1 and CDR2 from the germline V gene are SGHRS and YFSETQ. The CDR3 nucleotides read TGCGCCAGCAGCTACGGGACTTCAAGCTCCTATAATTCACCCCTCCACTTT. Translated: CASSYGTSSSYNSPLHF.

This clonotype was observed a few times. This rearrangement joins TRBV30 to TRBJ1-1, with TRBD1 as a possible D gene (5 bases). In germline, CDR1 is GTSNPN, CDR2 SVGIG (reference sequence). The CDR3 extends over 12 amino acids. The V gene lost 5 bases and the J gene lost 2 bases, with 9 bases spanning the gap. CDR3 coding DNA: TGTGCCTGGGGGACGGTCAACACTGAAGCTTTCTTT. The encoded protein is CAWGTVNTEAFF.

Ten or more counts support this clonotype. The chain uses TRBV12-3 or TRBV12-4 and TRBJ1-2; TRBD1 matches at 7 bases. This CDR3 has 15 residues. V trimming: 5 bases; J trimming: 3 bases; junction bases outside the gene matches: 9. The CDR3 reads CASSLRTGGYYGYTF. The CDR3 DNA sequence: TGTGCCAGCAGTCTCCGGACAGGCGGCTACTATGGCTACACCTTC.

This clonotype was found many times. The chain employs TRBV7-2 and TRBJ2-2; 8 bases align to TRBD1. There are 15 residues in the CDR3. Germline CDR1 reads SGHTA; CDR2 reads FQGNSA. J was trimmed by 4 bases and V by 4 bases; bases with no gene match: 5. The CDR3 region is CASSSEDRVTGELFF. In DNA form, the CDR3 reads TGTGCCAGCAGCTCCGAGGACAGGGTCACCGGGGAGCTGTTTTTT.